This passage covers 20 T cell receptor beta chains from one sample sequenced in a study of memory CD4+ T cells and cytomegalovirus serostatus (dated by TCRdb to the late 2010s). A FACSAria II was used to sort memory CD4+ T cells, defined as single viable CD3+CD4+CD8-CD45RO+ cells. The library was obtained by the immunoSEQ multiplex PCR assay. TCRdb's version of the immuneACCESS table is confined to in-frame rearrangements and falls short of the full clone set. An unresolved V gene accounts for under half of the shortfall where checked; the remainder is of unknown origin. The sample yields 35,000 to 45,000 clones; approximately 78% were counted once. 0.78% of the sample rests with the top ten. The sample taken for sequencing was memory CD4+ T cells from blood. Receptors were obtained from an adult in good health and CMV-seronegative.

This clone was observed once. The chain combines TRBV15 with TRBJ2-5, with D possibly TRBD2 on 5 matching bases. The CDR3 is 17 residues long. V lost 0 bases to trimming and J lost 7 bases, with 21 bases between them. Germline CDR1 is LNHNV and CDR2 is YYDKDF (reference sequence). In DNA form, the CDR3 reads TGTGCCACCAGCAGAGACCGGGGTGGTTCGACCCCCGGGACCCAGTACTTC. Translating it yields CATSRDRGGSTPGTQYF.

This chain links TRBV5-6 with TRBJ2-3; a weak D match, TRBD1 (5 bases). Trimming cost V 4 bases and J 0 bases, with 12 bases left between them. CDR1 and CDR2 (germline): SGHDT, YYEEEE. This CDR3 is built from 15 residues. The CDR3 is CASSLIQGSTDTQYF. The CDR3 coding sequence is TGTGCCAGCAGCCTTATCCAGGGTAGCACAGATACGCAGTATTTT.

The gene calls are TRBV10-1 and TRBJ2-5, with TRBD1 matching over 11 bases. The CDR3 has 16 residues. V was pared by 6 bases and J by 5 bases, with 11 bases of the junction left unmatched. The germline CDR1 and CDR2 sequences are WNHNN and SYGVQD (reference sequence). The CDR3 sequence: CASRTVDRGQGETQYF. DNA of the CDR3: TGCGCCAGCAGGACCGTGGACAGGGGGCAGGGGGAGACCCAGTACTTC.

This clone was seen just once. This sequence joins TRBV5-4 and TRBJ2-5; 11 bases align to TRBD1. The J segment lost 4 bases and the V segment lost 4 bases, leaving 6 bases of the junction unmatched. Germline V gene lookup returns CDR1 SGHNT and CDR2 YYREEE (reference sequence). The CDR3 totals 15 residues. The CDR3 protein is CASSIPGQGGETQYF. The CDR3 nucleotides read TGTGCCAGCAGCATTCCGGGACAGGGGGGAGAGACCCAGTACTTC.

The rearrangement uses TRBV5-6 and TRBJ2-3; 12 bases agree with TRBD2. The ends lost 4 bases at V and 6 bases at J; junction bases unmatched: 6. Germline assignment: CDR1 SGHDT and CDR2 YYEEEE. The CDR3 consists of 15 residues. The CDR3 is CASSQLLAGGDTQYF. The CDR3 coding sequence is TGTGCCAGCAGCCAGCTACTAGCGGGGGGCGATACGCAGTATTTT.

The chain couples TRBV6-1 to TRBJ2-2, with 8 bases fitting TRBD1. This CDR3 has 18 amino acids. The V gene's germline CDR1 is MNHNS and CDR2 SASEGT. J gave up 4 bases and V 0 bases, and 10 bases lay outside the gene matches. The CDR3 DNA sequence: TGTGCCAGCAGTGAAGCGTCTCCAGGGGGCCTCGGCACCGGGGAGCTGTTTTTT. This sequence encodes CASSEASPGGLGTGELFF.

The V and J genes are TRBV30 and TRBJ2-3; 7 positions match TRBD1. There are 14 residues in the CDR3. Germline loops: CDR1 GTSNPN, CDR2 SVGIG (reference sequence). V shed 4 bases, J shed 3 bases, and the junction held 7 bases outside the gene matches. In DNA form, the CDR3 reads TGTGCCTGGAAGGCGAACAGGGGAACAGATACGCAGTATTTT. It codes for CAWKANRGTDTQYF.

The CDR3 DNA follows: TGTGCCAGCAGTGAAGCGAACGAACCCCAGCATTTT. This codes for CASSEANEPQHF. This chain joins TRBV6-1 and TRBJ1-5; D is unresolved. Looked up from germline, CDR1 is MNHNS and CDR2 is SASEGT. The V and J ends lost 0 bases and 10 bases respectively, with 7 bases between them. CDR3 length: 12 amino acids.

The genes are TRBV21-1 and TRBJ2-7; no check of the table's D call, TRBD1, against the DNA was made. TRBV21-1 is deemed a pseudogene. This CDR3 has 15 residues. The CDR3 DNA reads TGTGCCAGCAGCATGGGGACAGCCCTAGCCTACGAGCAGTACTTC. Translating gives CASSMGTALAYEQYF.

This clone rates as medium-sized. The rearrangement uses TRBV6-5 and TRBJ2-2, with D unresolved. The V and J ends lost 10 bases and 2 bases respectively, with 17 bases between them. Germline V lookup: CDR1 MNHEY, CDR2 SVGAGI. The CDR3 contains 15 residues. CDR3 region: CATLPPGVNTGELFF. CDR3 nucleotide sequence: TGTGCCACCCTACCTCCCGGAGTTAACACCGGGGAGCTGTTTTTT.

The chain combines TRBV20-1 with TRBJ1-2; no definite D call. Germline CDR1 reads DFQATT; CDR2 reads SNEGSKA (reference sequence). The CDR3 sequence is 11 residues long. The V and J ends lost 4 bases and 2 bases respectively, with 5 bases between them. The chain's CDR3 is CSAKVNYGYTF. CDR3 nucleotide sequence: TGCAGTGCTAAAGTGAACTATGGCTACACCTTC.

This rearrangement joins TRBV19 to TRBJ1-1, with D hard to call. The germline V gene has CDR1 LNHDA and CDR2 SQIVND (reference sequence). Between the trimmed V and J ends, which lost 5 bases and 1 base, there was a span of 11 bases. CDR3 length equals 14 residues. The CDR3 sequence: CASSSSPGNTEAFF. DNA of the CDR3: TGTGCCAGTAGTTCTTCCCCGGGGAACACTGAAGCTTTCTTT.

The rearrangement links TRBV19 to TRBJ1-4, with D hard to call. The CDR3 covers 14 residues. V gave up 3 bases and J gave up 5 bases, with 10 bases separating them. CDR1 is LNHDA and CDR2 is SQIVND in the germline V gene (reference sequence). CDR3 region: CASSMRFSNEKLFF. The CDR3 bases are TGTGCCAGTAGTATGAGGTTCTCAAATGAAAAACTGTTTTTT.

In its sample, this clone was seen once. V is TRBV11-2 and J is TRBJ1-2; D call uncertain. The CDR3 extends over 14 amino acids. CDR1 is SGHAT and CDR2 is FQNNGV in the germline V gene. V was clipped by 5 bases and J by 6 bases, with 16 bases between them. The CDR3 is CASSDGRRRDGYTF. CDR3 sequence (DNA): TGTGCCAGCAGCGACGGACGGCGAAGGGATGGCTACACCTTC.

The J gene is TRBJ1-5, the V gene TRBV19; D possibly corresponds to TRBD1 (5 bases). The V end was cut by 1 base, the J end by 1 base, with 17 bases between. The CDR3 sequence is 18 residues long. Germline values: CDR1 LNHDA, CDR2 SQIVND (reference sequence). The CDR3 region is CASSIVTDVGGSNQPQHF. The CDR3 nucleotides read TGTGCCAGTAGTATAGTAACGGACGTGGGGGGGAGCAATCAGCCCCAGCATTTT.

The rearrangement uses TRBV6-1 and TRBJ2-5; unclear D gene. The V gene's germline CDR1 is MNHNS and CDR2 SASEGT. This CDR3 has 16 amino acids. V lost 2 bases and J 0 bases, leaving 13 bases between the germline ends. The CDR3 region is CASSERSGKYQETQYF. For the CDR3, the DNA is TGTGCCAGCAGTGAACGGTCTGGAAAGTACCAAGAGACCCAGTACTTC.

The J gene is TRBJ1-2, the V gene TRBV29-1, with a possible D match to TRBD1 (5 bases). Germline-derived CDR1 and CDR2 are SQVTM and ANQGSEA. The CDR3 is made up of 12 amino acids. The V and J ends lost 5 bases and 6 bases respectively, with 13 bases between them. The CDR3 DNA reads as TGCAGCGTTTTCCGGGACGGAGATGGCTACACCTTC. Translation gives CSVFRDGDGYTF. Full variable domain (outside the CDR3, taken from reference TRBV29-1 and TRBJ1-2): SAVISQKPSRDICQRGTSLTIQCQVDSQVTMMFWYRQQPGQSLTLIATANQGSEATYESGFVIDKFPISRPNLTFSTLTVSNMSPEDSSIYLCSVFRDGDGYTFGSGTRLTVV.

This rearrangement joins TRBV21-1 to TRBJ1-6. TRBV21-1 is recorded as a pseudogene. The CDR3 has 17 residues. The chain's CDR3 is CASSKTPSRTSNSPLHF. The DNA for the CDR3 is TGTGCCAGCAGCAAAACCCCTTCCCGGACCAGCAATTCACCCCTCCACTTT.

V and J are TRBV5-6 and TRBJ2-7; TRBD1 aligns across 9 bases. CDR1 is SGHDT and CDR2 is YYEEEE in the germline V gene. Trimming removed 4 bases from V and 6 bases from J; junction bases left unmatched: 8. This CDR3 comprises 14 residues. DNA for the CDR3: TGTGCCAGCAGCGGATTCCAACAGGGGGCCGAGCAGTACTTC. Protein: CASSGFQQGAEQYF.

V gene TRBV21-1 combines with J gene TRBJ2-7; TRBD2 is the table's D call, not checked against the DNA. TRBV21-1 is listed as a pseudogene. The CDR3 is 13 amino acids. The chain's CDR3 is CASSKGWGRGQYF. The CDR3 DNA reads TGTGCCAGCAGCAAGGGCTGGGGGAGGGGGCAGTACTTC.